Listed here is a single T cell receptor beta chain. TCRdb passed the RT-PCR reads through MiXCR, listing each CDR3 protein once. The data contain around 700,000 distinct CDR3 sequences, more than 13% of them seen just once; the ten biggest clones take up 3.6%. This receptor was identified in a female donor in good health, serving as a healthy control. Sequencing was carried out using memory CD4+ T cells from blood.

In nucleotides, the CDR3 is TGTGCCAGTAGCCTAGTCCATGATAATGAAAAACTGTTTTTT. This codes for CASSLVHDNEKLFF. The rearrangement uses TRBV19 and TRBJ1-4, with D unresolved. From germline, CDR1 is LNHDA and CDR2 SQIVND (reference sequence). CDR3 length: 14 residues. V was clipped by 6 bases and J by 4 bases, with 12 bases between them.